This T cell receptor beta chain was recorded in a study of response to subunit inactivated influenza vaccine (dated by TCRdb to 2016 to 2019). Study-level background: To follow how T cells responded to a trivalent subunit inactivated influenza vaccine, the researchers relied on deep quantitative profiling of the T cell receptor repertoire. Study-wide conclusions, independent of this receptor: The authors suggested that each seasonal influenza vaccination may recruit only a limited number of new T cells.

A note on this clonotype: There is no known antigen for this receptor. The sample holds no much larger clone one base away, and base qualities are not on file.

The library was prepared using RT-PCR. The instrument was an Illumina HiSeq 2500. TCRdb redid the processing of the public reads, applying fastp at Q25 and MiXCR, and retained in-frame beta chains. Identical CDR3 protein sequences are pooled into one entry, listed with their most common genes and DNA. Recorded for this sample are just under 550,000 distinct CDR3 sequences; around a quarter of them occurred a single time. Approximately 3% of the sample is taken by the ten largest. This same sample was also part of a study on T cells expressing NK-cell markers. That second report states: TCR beta cDNA libraries were prepared using 5'RACE template switching, which introduced a universal primer site and unique molecular identifiers. TCR beta-chain repertoires were profiled in sorted CD3+CD56+NKG2C+, CD3+CD56+NKG2C- and CD3+CD56-NKG2C+ T-cell subsets from eight donors. Of the eight sequenced donors, seven were found to be HCMV-seropositive and one was found to be HCMV-seronegative. To restrict sorting to alphabetaTCR-expressing T cells, an anti-gammadeltaTCR antibody was added in several experiments. For several donors, the dominant CD3+CD56+NKG2C+ clonotypes were among the top 10 CD8+ clonotypes and accounted for roughly 1.0-7.5% of CD8+ T cells. Those dominant clonotypes were again the most abundant among CD3+CD56-NKG2C+ cells in a handful of donors, at about 28.3-65%. Whether the expanded NKG2C-expressing T cell clones were specific for HCMV antigens remained unclear. Randomly selected healthy volunteers, three men and five women, were used as the eight sequenced donors. HCMV-specific IgG was detected in serum with a commercial ELISA kit to determine HCMV serostatus. Peripheral blood mononuclear cells were isolated from blood by Ficoll density gradient centrifugation. CD4+ and CD8+ T cells were isolated from PBMC by magnetic immunoseparation with Miltenyi isolation kits. Priming for cDNA synthesis came from the TCR beta constant segment, and two successive PCR amplification steps followed. Illumina HiSeq 2000/2500, MiSeq or NextSeq was used to sequence libraries as 2 x 150 bp reads. MIGEC was used to demultiplex reads and group reads by UMI, and MiTCR was used to assemble and quantify clonotypes. To remove erroneous sequences, TCR cDNA sequences were retained only when supported by two or more reads. The tcR package was used for downstream repertoire analysis, with clonotypes matched between fractions based on CDR3 nucleotide sequence plus V segment. VDJmatch was used to annotate antigen specificity against VDJdb, with one amino acid substitution in CDR3 allowed.

The source is a man aged 45-65 years who received an inactivated influenza vaccine. Donor details come from another sample of the same person, matched by shared clones. This specimen consisted of CD4+ T cells sorted from PBMCs, obtained about 11 days after vaccination.

In nucleotides, the sequence is TGCGCCAGCAGCCAACGCCACAGGGACGAGCAGTACTTC. Translated, it reads CASSQRHRDEQYF. The V and J genes are TRBV4-3 and TRBJ2-7; D gene: possibly TRBD1, on 6 matching bases. The germline V gene supplies CDR1 LGHNA and CDR2 YSLEER. The CDR3 sequence holds 13 residues, the cysteine and phenylalanine included. Only the CDR3 portion is preserved as DNA: 39 bases, with reading frame beginning at the first base. V and J are truncated by 2 bases and 5 bases respectively, leaving an intervening sequence of 10 bases.